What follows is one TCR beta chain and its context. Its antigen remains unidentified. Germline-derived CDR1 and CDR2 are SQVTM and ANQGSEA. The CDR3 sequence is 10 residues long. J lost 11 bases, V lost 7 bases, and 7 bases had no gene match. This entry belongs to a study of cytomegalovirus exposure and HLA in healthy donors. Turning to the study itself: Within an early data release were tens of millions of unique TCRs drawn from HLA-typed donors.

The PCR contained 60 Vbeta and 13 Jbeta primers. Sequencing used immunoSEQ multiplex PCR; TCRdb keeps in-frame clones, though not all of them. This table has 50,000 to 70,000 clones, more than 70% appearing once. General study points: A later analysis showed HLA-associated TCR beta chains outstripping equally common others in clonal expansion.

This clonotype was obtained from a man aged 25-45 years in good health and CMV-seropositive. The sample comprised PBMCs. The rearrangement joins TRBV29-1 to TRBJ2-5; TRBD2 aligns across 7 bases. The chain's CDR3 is CSAVRGEQYF. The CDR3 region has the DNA TGCAGCGCAGTCCGGGGGGAGCAGTACTTC.